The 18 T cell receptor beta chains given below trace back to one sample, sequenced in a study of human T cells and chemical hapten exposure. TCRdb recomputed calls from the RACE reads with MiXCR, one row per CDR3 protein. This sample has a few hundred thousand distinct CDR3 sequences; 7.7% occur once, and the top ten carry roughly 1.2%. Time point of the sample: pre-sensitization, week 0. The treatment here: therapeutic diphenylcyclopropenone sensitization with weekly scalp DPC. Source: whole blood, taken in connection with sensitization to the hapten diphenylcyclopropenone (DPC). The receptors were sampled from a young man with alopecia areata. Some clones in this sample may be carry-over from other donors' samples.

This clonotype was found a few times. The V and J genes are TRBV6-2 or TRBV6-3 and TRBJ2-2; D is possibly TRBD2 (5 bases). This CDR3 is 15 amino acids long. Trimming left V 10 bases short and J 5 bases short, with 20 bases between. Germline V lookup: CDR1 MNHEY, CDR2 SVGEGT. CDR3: CATTDREFATGELFF. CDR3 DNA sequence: TGTGCCACCACTGATAGGGAGTTCGCTACCGGGGAGCTGTTTTTT.

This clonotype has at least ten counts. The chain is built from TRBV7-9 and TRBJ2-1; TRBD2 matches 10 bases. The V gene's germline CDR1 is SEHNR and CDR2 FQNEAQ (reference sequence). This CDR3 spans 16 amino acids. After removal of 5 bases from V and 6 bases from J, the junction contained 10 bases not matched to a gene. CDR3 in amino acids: CASSPTFSGGVNEQFF. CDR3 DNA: TGTGCCAGCAGCCCCACCTTCAGCGGGGGGGTCAATGAGCAGTTCTTC.

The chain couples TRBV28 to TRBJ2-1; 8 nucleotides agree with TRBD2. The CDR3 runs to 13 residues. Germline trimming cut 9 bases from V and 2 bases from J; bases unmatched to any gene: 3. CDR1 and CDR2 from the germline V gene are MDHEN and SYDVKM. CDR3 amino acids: CASTSGTYNEQFF. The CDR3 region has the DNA TGTGCCAGTACTAGCGGTACCTACAATGAGCAGTTCTTC.

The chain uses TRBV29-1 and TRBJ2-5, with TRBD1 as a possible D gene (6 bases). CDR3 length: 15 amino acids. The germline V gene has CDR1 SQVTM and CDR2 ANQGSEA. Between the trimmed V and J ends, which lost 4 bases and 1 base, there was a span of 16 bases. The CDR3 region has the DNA TGCAGCGTTGGATACGAGACAGGTGTCCAAGAGACCCAGTACTTC. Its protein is CSVGYETGVQETQYF.

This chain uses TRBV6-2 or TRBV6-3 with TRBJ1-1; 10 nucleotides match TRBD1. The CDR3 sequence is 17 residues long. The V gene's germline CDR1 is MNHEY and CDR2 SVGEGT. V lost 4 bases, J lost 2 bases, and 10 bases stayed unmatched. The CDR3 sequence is CASSFNLWDRGNTEAFF. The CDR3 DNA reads TGTGCCAGCAGTTTTAATCTTTGGGACAGGGGAAACACTGAAGCTTTCTTT.

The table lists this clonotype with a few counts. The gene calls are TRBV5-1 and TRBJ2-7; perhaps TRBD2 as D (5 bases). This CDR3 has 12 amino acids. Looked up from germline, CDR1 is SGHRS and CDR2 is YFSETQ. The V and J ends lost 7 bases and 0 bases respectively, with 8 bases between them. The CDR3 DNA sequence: TGCGCCAGCGCGGGCAGCTCCTACGAGCAGTACTTC. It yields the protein CASAGSSYEQYF.

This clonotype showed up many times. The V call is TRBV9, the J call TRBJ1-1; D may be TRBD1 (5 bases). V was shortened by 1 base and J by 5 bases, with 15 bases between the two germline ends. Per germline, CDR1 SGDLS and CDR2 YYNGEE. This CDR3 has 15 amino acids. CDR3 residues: CASSVTMGSGTEAFF. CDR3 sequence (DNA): TGTGCCAGCAGCGTAACCATGGGGTCAGGGACTGAAGCTTTCTTT.

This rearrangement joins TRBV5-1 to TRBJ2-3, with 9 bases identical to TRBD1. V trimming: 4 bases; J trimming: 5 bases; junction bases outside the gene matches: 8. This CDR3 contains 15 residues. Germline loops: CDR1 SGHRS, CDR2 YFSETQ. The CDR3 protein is CASSEGQGREDTQYF. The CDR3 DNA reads TGCGCCAGCAGCGAGGGACAGGGAAGGGAAGATACGCAGTATTTT.

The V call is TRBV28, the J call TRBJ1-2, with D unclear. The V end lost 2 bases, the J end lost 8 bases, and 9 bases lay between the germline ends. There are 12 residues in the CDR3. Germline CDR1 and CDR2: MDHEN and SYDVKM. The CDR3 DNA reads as TGTGCCAGCAGTTTACCGCCCCGAGGCTACACCTTC. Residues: CASSLPPRGYTF.

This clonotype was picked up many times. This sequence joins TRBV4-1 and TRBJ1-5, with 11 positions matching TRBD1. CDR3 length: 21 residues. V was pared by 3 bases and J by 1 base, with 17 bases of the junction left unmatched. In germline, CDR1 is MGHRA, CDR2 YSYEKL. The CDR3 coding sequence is TGCGCCAGCAGCCAGTCTCCGTGGACAGGGGGCGAAATAGGAAGCAATCAGCCCCAGCATTTT. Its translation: CASSQSPWTGGEIGSNQPQHF.

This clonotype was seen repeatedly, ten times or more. The CDR3 DNA sequence: TGTGCCAGCAGTTTCCACCCGGACATTAAATCATGGCCCCAGCATTTT. This encodes CASSFHPDIKSWPQHF. The V and J genes are TRBV27 and TRBJ1-5; a possible D gene is TRBD1 (5 bases). This CDR3 has 16 amino acids. V was trimmed by 3 bases and J by 9 bases, leaving 21 bases between them. Germline CDR1 MNHEY, CDR2 SMNVEV (reference sequence).

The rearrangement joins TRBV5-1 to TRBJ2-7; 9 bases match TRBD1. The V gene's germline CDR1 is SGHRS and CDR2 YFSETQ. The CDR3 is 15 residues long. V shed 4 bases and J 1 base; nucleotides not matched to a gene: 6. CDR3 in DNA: TGCGCCAGCAGCCCGGGACAGGGATATTCCTACGAGCAGTACTTC. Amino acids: CASSPGQGYSYEQYF.

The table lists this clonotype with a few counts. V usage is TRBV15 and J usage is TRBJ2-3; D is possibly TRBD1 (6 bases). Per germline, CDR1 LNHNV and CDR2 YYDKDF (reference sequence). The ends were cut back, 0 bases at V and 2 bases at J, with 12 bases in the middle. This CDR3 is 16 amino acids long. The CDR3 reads CATSRDPNRATDTQYF. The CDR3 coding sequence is TGTGCCACCAGCAGAGACCCGAACAGGGCCACAGATACGCAGTATTTT.

The CDR3 DNA sequence: TGTGCCAGCAGCCTAGGACAGTTACTCCAAGAGACCCAGTACTTC. Protein sequence: CASSLGQLLQETQYF. This chain links TRBV7-9 with TRBJ2-5; the D gene is possibly TRBD1 (6 bases). Germline V gene data show CDR1 as SEHNR and CDR2 as FQNEAQ (reference sequence). Trimming took 5 bases from V and 1 from J, leaving 14 bases between them. The CDR3 runs to 15 residues.

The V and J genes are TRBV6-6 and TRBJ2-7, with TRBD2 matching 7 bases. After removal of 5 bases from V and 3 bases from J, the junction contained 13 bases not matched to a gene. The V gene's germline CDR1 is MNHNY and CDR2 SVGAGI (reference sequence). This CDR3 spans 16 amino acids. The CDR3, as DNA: TGTGCCAGCAGTCCCCGGGAAGCGGGGCCAATCTACGAGCAGTACGTC. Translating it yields CASSPREAGPIYEQYV.

The CDR3 nucleotides read TGTGCCAGCAGTTACTCGGTTGCAACCACACGAAACACCATATATTTT. This encodes CASSYSVATTRNTIYF. V usage is TRBV6-5 and J usage is TRBJ1-3, with D unresolved. CDR1 and CDR2 (germline): MNHEY, SVGAGI. This CDR3 is built from 16 residues. V was cut by 0 bases and J by 5 bases, with 14 bases left in between.

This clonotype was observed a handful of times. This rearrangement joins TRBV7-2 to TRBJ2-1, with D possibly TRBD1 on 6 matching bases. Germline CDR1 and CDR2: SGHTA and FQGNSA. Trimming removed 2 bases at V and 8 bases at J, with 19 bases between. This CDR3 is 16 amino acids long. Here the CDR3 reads CASSLYTGWIVDEQFF. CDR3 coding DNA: TGTGCCAGCAGCTTATATACAGGGTGGATAGTGGATGAGCAGTTCTTC.

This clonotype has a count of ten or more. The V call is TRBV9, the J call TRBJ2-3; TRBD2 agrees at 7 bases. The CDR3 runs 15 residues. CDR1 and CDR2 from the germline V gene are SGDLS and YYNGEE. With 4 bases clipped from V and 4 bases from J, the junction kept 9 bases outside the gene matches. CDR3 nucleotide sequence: TGTGCCAGCAGCCAATCACTAGCGATGCCAGATACGCAGTATTTT. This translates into CASSQSLAMPDTQYF.